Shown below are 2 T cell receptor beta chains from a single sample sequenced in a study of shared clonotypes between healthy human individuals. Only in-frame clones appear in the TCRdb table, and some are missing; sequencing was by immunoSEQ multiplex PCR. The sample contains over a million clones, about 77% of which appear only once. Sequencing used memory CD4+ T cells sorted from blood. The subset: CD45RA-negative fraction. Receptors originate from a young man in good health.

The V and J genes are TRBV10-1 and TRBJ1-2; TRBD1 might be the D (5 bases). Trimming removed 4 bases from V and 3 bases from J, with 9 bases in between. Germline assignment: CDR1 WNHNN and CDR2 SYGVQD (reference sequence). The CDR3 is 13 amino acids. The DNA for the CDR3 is TGCGCCAGCAGTGGAGGGGTCGACTATGGCTACACCTTC. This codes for CASSGGVDYGYTF.

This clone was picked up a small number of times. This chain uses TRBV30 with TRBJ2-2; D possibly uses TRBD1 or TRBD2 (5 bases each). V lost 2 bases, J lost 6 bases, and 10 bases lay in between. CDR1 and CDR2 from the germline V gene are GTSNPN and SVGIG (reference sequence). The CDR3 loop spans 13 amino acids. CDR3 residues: CAWSQGVAGELFF. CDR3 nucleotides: TGTGCCTGGAGTCAGGGAGTAGCCGGGGAGCTGTTTTTT.